This TCR beta chain originates from a study of blood T cell repertoires in COVID-19. The CDR3 extends over 15 amino acids. J was trimmed by 5 bases and V by 1 base; bases with no gene match: 2. Germline assignment: CDR1 SGHNT and CDR2 YENEEA. Clones were sequenced by immunoSEQ multiplex PCR, and TCRdb holds only the in-frame ones, with some missing. The sample has some 500,000 clones; roughly 91% are singletons. J is TRBJ2-2 and V is TRBV11-3, with TRBD1 matching 9 bases. Source material: peripheral blood. This sequence originates from a woman aged 45-65 years with COVID-19, enrolled during active disease. CDR3 amino acids: CASSLGQGETGELFF. The CDR3, as DNA: TGTGCCAGCAGCTTAGGACAGGGGGAGACCGGGGAGCTGTTTTTT. Looking up the rest from reference TRBV11-3 and TRBJ2-2 gives the full variable domain: EAGVVQSPRYKIIEKKQPVAFWCNPISGHNTLYWYLQNLGQGPELLIRYENEEAVDDSQLPKDRFSAERLKGVDSTLKIQPAELGDSAVYLCASSLGQGETGELFFGEGSRLTVL.